Below are 17 T cell receptor beta chains sequenced from a single sample in a study of shared clonotypes between healthy human individuals. Sequenced by immunoSEQ multiplex PCR; TCRdb stores in-frame clones only, minus some. This table holds a few hundred thousand clones, around nine tenths found once. The sequenced sample consisted of memory CD8+ T cells sorted from blood. Subset of the sample: CD45RO+ cells pooled with CCR7-negative TemRA cells. The receptor set was obtained from a man in his late teens or twenties in good health.

V and J are TRBV6-1 and TRBJ2-3; D ambiguous. Germline V gene lookup returns CDR1 MNHNS and CDR2 SASEGT. V was cut by 6 bases and J by 4 bases, with 11 bases left in between. The CDR3 runs to 13 residues. CDR3 coding DNA: TGTGCCAGCAGGGACGGAGAAGCAGATACGCAGTATTTT. Protein: CASRDGEADTQYF.

The J gene is TRBJ2-5, the V gene TRBV5-4; the D is unclear. Germline CDR1 and CDR2: SGHNT and YYREEE (reference sequence). The V gene lost 0 bases and the J gene lost 3 bases, with 6 bases spanning the gap. CDR3 length equals 13 residues. CDR3 sequence (DNA): TGTGCCAGCAGCTTGGTTGCGGAAGAGACCCAGTACTTC. This gives the protein CASSLVAEETQYF.

The sample holds a few counts of this clone. The V and J genes are TRBV7-8 and TRBJ2-7; 9 nucleotides match TRBD1. The germline gives CDR1 SGHVS, CDR2 FQNEAQ. V lost 6 bases to trimming and J lost 3 bases; unmatched junction nucleotides: 9. This CDR3 has 15 residues. The CDR3 sequence: CASSPGTGIVYEQYF. In nucleotides, the CDR3 is TGTGCCAGCAGTCCCGGGACAGGGATCGTCTACGAGCAGTACTTC. Complete variable domain (other parts from reference TRBV7-8 and TRBJ2-7): GAGVSQSPRYKVAKRGQDVALRCDPISGHVSLFWYQQALGQGPEFLTYFQNEAQLDKSGLPSDRFFAERPEGSVSTLKIQRTQQEDSAVYLCASSPGTGIVYEQYFGPGTRLTVT.

In the case of this clone: The sample contains more than one DNA sequence encoding this CDR3. This chain uses TRBV4-3 with TRBJ2-7; TRBD1 matches 8 bases. V shed 1 base and J 1 base; nucleotides not matched to a gene: 0. This CDR3 is built from 14 residues. Per the germline V gene, CDR1 is LGHNA and CDR2 is YSLEER. The CDR3 is CASSQGQGSYEQYF. CDR3 coding DNA: TGCGCCAGCAGCCAAGGACAGGGGTCCTACGAGCAGTACTTC.

The V gene is TRBV4-1, the J gene TRBJ2-3; 11 bases line up with TRBD2. V lost 2 bases to trimming and J lost 2 bases; unmatched junction nucleotides: 6. CDR1 is MGHRA and CDR2 is YSYEKL in the germline V gene. The CDR3 is made up of 17 amino acids. Here the CDR3 DNA reads TGCGCCAGCAGCCAACTCCTACTAGCGGGGGACACAGATACGCAGTATTTT. Its protein is CASSQLLLAGDTDTQYF.

In DNA, the CDR3 is TGCGCCAGCAGCCAAGTCACAGGAAACACCATATATTTT. Translating gives CASSQVTGNTIYF. The gene calls are TRBV4-1 and TRBJ1-3; D remains unclear. CDR3 length equals 13 residues. Trimming stripped 1 base from V and 4 bases from J, with 5 bases between. In germline, CDR1 is MGHRA, CDR2 YSYEKL.

This chain connects TRBV13 to TRBJ2-4; 9 bases map to TRBD1. CDR3 size: 14 residues. With 6 bases clipped from V and 9 bases from J, the junction kept 9 bases outside the gene matches. Germline V CDR1 and CDR2: PRHDT, FYEKMQ (reference sequence). In nucleotides, the CDR3 is TGTGCCAGCAGTTCCGGGACAGGGCAGGCCATTCAGTACTTC. Translation: CASSSGTGQAIQYF.

This clone was counted between two and nine times. V is TRBV11-2 and J is TRBJ2-3; TRBD2 matches at 15 bases. V lost 0 bases, J lost 2 bases, and 6 bases stayed unmatched. The germline V gene has CDR1 SGHAT and CDR2 FQNNGV. The CDR3 spans 19 residues. The CDR3 DNA follows: TGTGCCAGCAGCTTAGAAAGTGGGACTAGCGGGAGGCCCACAGATACGCAGTATTTT. Translation: CASSLESGTSGRPTDTQYF.

The chain employs TRBV7-8 and TRBJ2-7, with D perhaps TRBD1 (6 bases). The CDR3 contains 15 residues. Germline assignment: CDR1 SGHVS and CDR2 FQNEAQ. Trimming cost V 4 bases and J 4 bases, with 17 bases left between them. Written as DNA, the CDR3 is TGTGCCAGCAGCTGGCAGGGGTCAAAGGAGTACGAGCAGTACTTC. Protein product: CASSWQGSKEYEQYF.

Worth noting for this clone: Mismatch with germline at one junction end may stem from a read error. V is TRBV6-1 and J is TRBJ2-7; 9 positions match TRBD1. The CDR3 sequence is 12 residues long. Germline values: CDR1 MNHNS, CDR2 SASEGT. The CDR3 DNA follows: TGTGCCAGCAGTGAAATTGGGGGGACAGGGAGCTTC. The encoded protein is CASSEIGGTGSF.

The chain combines TRBV7-9 with TRBJ2-7; perhaps TRBD1 as D (5 bases). The CDR3 runs 16 residues. V lost 4 bases to trimming and J lost 0 bases, with 16 bases between them. Germline loops: CDR1 SEHNR, CDR2 FQNEAQ (reference sequence). CDR3 region: CASSSWTSMSSYEQYF. CDR3 sequence (DNA): TGTGCCAGCAGCTCCTGGACATCTATGAGCTCCTACGAGCAGTACTTC.

The V gene is TRBV7-2, the J gene TRBJ2-1, with D possibly matching TRBD2 (6 bases). Germline CDR1 is SGHTA and CDR2 is FQGNSA. The germline V and J ends were trimmed by 2 bases and 6 bases, with 8 bases remaining between them. This CDR3 comprises 13 residues. The CDR3, as DNA: TGTGCCAGCAGCTTACTAGCGCTCAATGAGCAGTTCTTC. The encoded protein is CASSLLALNEQFF.

This clone was observed once. The chain has TRBV18 and TRBJ1-2, with a tentative D call TRBD1 (5 bases). Trimming stripped 3 bases from V and 4 bases from J, with 12 bases between. The CDR3 runs to 14 residues. In germline, CDR1 is KGHSH, CDR2 LQKENI. CDR3 DNA sequence: TGTGCCAGCTCACCGGAGGGGCAGGGCTATGGCTACACCTTC. This gives the protein CASSPEGQGYGYTF.

V usage is TRBV27 and J usage is TRBJ2-2, with a weak D call TRBD1 (6 bases). The CDR3 runs 15 residues. The V and J ends lost 5 bases and 1 base respectively, with 11 bases between them. Germline V gene lookup returns CDR1 MNHEY and CDR2 SMNVEV (reference sequence). CDR3 loop: CASSPWTVNTGELFF. DNA for the CDR3: TGTGCCAGCAGTCCGTGGACAGTGAACACCGGGGAGCTGTTTTTT.

The rearrangement links TRBV28 to TRBJ1-5, with D possibly being TRBD1 (5 bases). V lost 3 bases and J 8 bases, leaving 17 bases between the germline ends. The CDR3 covers 15 residues. Looked up from germline, CDR1 is MDHEN and CDR2 is SYDVKM. The CDR3 loop is CASSFQLRGGEPQHF. The DNA for the CDR3 is TGTGCCAGCAGTTTTCAATTGAGGGGAGGAGAGCCCCAGCATTTT.

This chain uses TRBV13 with TRBJ2-2, with 11 positions matching TRBD2. This CDR3 contains 15 residues. With 5 bases clipped from V and 9 bases from J, the junction kept 8 bases outside the gene matches. The germline V gene has CDR1 PRHDT and CDR2 FYEKMQ (reference sequence). Here the CDR3 DNA reads TGTGCCAGCAGCCGTGTAGCGGGAGGGCGCCGGGAGCTGTTTTTT. It specifies CASSRVAGGRRELFF.

The chain joins TRBV2 to TRBJ2-7, with D unclear. Per germline, CDR1 SNHLY and CDR2 FYNNEI. Trimming pared 4 bases from V and 2 bases from J, leaving 6 bases between. The CDR3 runs 12 residues. The CDR3 loop is CASSGDAYEQYF. The CDR3 DNA reads TGTGCCAGCAGTGGAGATGCCTACGAGCAGTACTTC.